Listed here are 26 T cell receptor beta chains from one sample, sequenced in a study of T cell repertoires in cytomegalovirus infection. TCRdb independently ran MiXCR on the reads; one entry per CDR3 protein. The data show 250,000 to 300,000 distinct CDR3 sequences, around 13% seen once. Sequences were obtained from PBMCs. Receptors were obtained from a human donor in good health (CMV status not recorded). Some clones in this sample may be carry-over from other donors' samples.

This clonotype occurred many times. The chain employs TRBV12-3 or TRBV12-4 and TRBJ2-7, with TRBD1 as a possible D gene (6 bases). With 6 bases removed from V and 2 bases from J, the gap between germline ends came to 17 bases. The CDR3 totals 15 residues. In DNA, the CDR3 is TGTGCCAGCAGCCAGGGGAACCAAAAAACCTACGAGCAGTACTTC. Protein product: CASSQGNQKTYEQYF.

This clonotype was observed many times. V gene TRBV25-1 combines with J gene TRBJ2-7, with 7 bases lining up with TRBD1. The CDR3 covers 12 residues. Germline-derived CDR1 and CDR2 are MGHDK and SYGVNS. Losses at the gene ends were 10 bases for V and 0 bases for J; bases not matched to a gene: 3. Here the CDR3 DNA reads TGTGCCACGGGACAGAGCTCCTACGAGCAGTACTTC. Its protein product is CATGQSSYEQYF.

Ten or more counts support this clonotype. This chain connects TRBV27 to TRBJ2-1; TRBD2 matches 8 bases. CDR1 MNHEY and CDR2 SMNVEV come from the germline V gene (reference sequence). V dropped 4 bases and J dropped 9; count of bases not matched to a gene: 14. The CDR3 sequence is 16 residues long. In nucleotides, the CDR3 is TGTGCCAGCAGTTCGGCTAGCGGGCTGGGGTGGATTGAGCAGTTCTTC. This gives the protein CASSSASGLGWIEQFF.

This clonotype appeared many times. The chain employs TRBV7-9 and TRBJ1-5; the D gene is possibly TRBD1 (5 bases). V gave up 2 bases and J gave up 6 bases, with 14 bases separating them. Per the germline V gene, CDR1 is SEHNR and CDR2 is FQNEAQ (reference sequence). This CDR3 is 15 amino acids long. CDR3 in DNA: TGTGCCAGCAGCTTATACGTTTCAGGGCCTCAGCCCCAGCATTTT. This translates into CASSLYVSGPQPQHF.

Only a few counts were recorded for this clonotype. V usage is TRBV7-9 and J usage is TRBJ2-5, with TRBD1 as a possible D gene (6 bases). There are 16 residues in the CDR3. V lost 4 bases and J lost 0, with 15 bases in between. CDR1 is SEHNR and CDR2 is FQNEAQ in the germline V gene (reference sequence). The CDR3 region has the DNA TGTGCCAGCAGCTCCCTGGACGGGACACACCAAGAGACCCAGTACTTC. Its translation: CASSSLDGTHQETQYF.

The V call is TRBV28, the J call TRBJ2-1; no firm D call. This CDR3 contains 13 residues. Deletions cut 6 bases from V and 7 bases from J, with 13 bases between. Germline CDR1 MDHEN, CDR2 SYDVKM. The CDR3 DNA sequence: TGTGCCAGCAGACCAACCCCAGGAAATGAGCAGTTCTTC. It codes for CASRPTPGNEQFF.

This clonotype was seen at least ten times. The chain couples TRBV11-1 to TRBJ2-7; no definite D call. Germline values: CDR1 SGHAT, CDR2 FQDESV (reference sequence). The CDR3 spans 14 residues. The germline V and J ends were trimmed by 0 bases and 0 bases, with 6 bases remaining between them. The CDR3 is CASSLAVSSYEQYF. The DNA for the CDR3 is TGTGCCAGCAGCTTAGCGGTAAGCTCCTACGAGCAGTACTTC.

In the case of this clonotype: A single base separates this from a much larger clone, so it may be a read error. The CDR3 sequence is CASSSRTRDEALF. CDR3 DNA sequence: TGTGCCAGCAGTTCCCGGACAAGGGACGAAGCTCTCTTT. J is TRBJ1-1 and V is TRBV6-6; D perhaps matches TRBD1 (5 bases). Germline CDR1 MNHNY, CDR2 SVGAGI (reference sequence). The CDR3 spans 13 residues.

Worth noting for this clonotype: The junction departs from germline at one end; a sequencing error may be responsible. The chain couples TRBV9 to TRBJ2-1; TRBD1 aligns across 8 bases. Germline loops: CDR1 SGDLS, CDR2 YYNGEE. This CDR3 region has 15 residues. CDR3 residues: CASTVTGGSYNEQFF. For the CDR3, the DNA is TGTGCCAGCACCGTAACAGGGGGCTCCTACAATGAGCAGTTCTTC.

The genes are TRBV3-1 and TRBJ2-3, with D hard to call. The V gene's germline CDR1 is LGHDT and CDR2 YNNKEL (reference sequence). The ends were cut back, 3 bases at V and 2 bases at J, with 21 bases in the middle. The CDR3 runs to 18 residues. CDR3 nucleotides: TGTGCCAGCAGCCACCGGAAGGGCCATACATCAATCACAGATACGCAGTATTTT. It yields the protein CASSHRKGHTSITDTQYF.

The chain combines TRBV28 with TRBJ1-1, with no clear D. CDR1 and CDR2 from the germline V gene are MDHEN and SYDVKM. There are 12 residues in the CDR3. V was shortened by 2 bases and J by 7 bases, with 8 bases between the two germline ends. The DNA for the CDR3 is TGTGCCAGCAGTTTAGCTCCCCTTGAAGCTTTCTTT. Its protein product is CASSLAPLEAFF.

This clonotype was counted many times. The V and J genes are TRBV12-3 or TRBV12-4 and TRBJ2-1; TRBD1 is a possible D gene (7 bases). The CDR3 has 13 residues. V was cut by 8 bases and J by 7 bases, with 15 bases left in between. CDR3 amino acids: CASHPRGVNEQFF. The CDR3 coding sequence is TGTGCCAGCCACCCCAGGGGGGTAAATGAGCAGTTCTTC.

This clonotype was seen more than once but under ten times. This rearrangement joins TRBV24-1 to TRBJ2-1; D not certain. The V end was cut by 4 bases, the J end by 7 bases, with 13 bases between. Germline CDR1 reads KGHDR; CDR2 reads SFDVKD. This CDR3 is built from 14 residues. CDR3 loop: CATSEGTSWNEQFF. In DNA, the CDR3 is TGTGCCACCAGTGAGGGCACCTCCTGGAATGAGCAGTTCTTC.

A word on this clonotype: This may come from a read error, since a much larger clone is one base off. The chain combines TRBV20-1 with TRBJ2-3; 9 nucleotides match TRBD2. The CDR3 sequence is 18 residues long. V gave up 0 bases and J gave up 3 bases; unmatched junction bases: 13. The germline V gene has CDR1 DFQATT and CDR2 SNEGSKA (reference sequence). CDR3 DNA: TGCAGTGCTAGAGATTGGGCGGCGGGGGGGCCCCATACAGATACGCAGTATTTT. It encodes CSARDWAAGGPHTDTQYF.

The rearrangement joins TRBV9 to TRBJ2-1; possibly TRBD2 for D (5 bases). CDR3 length: 16 residues. Trimming took 4 bases from V and 0 from J, leaving 14 bases between them. The germline V gene encodes CDR1 SGDLS and CDR2 YYNGEE. CDR3 in amino acids: CASSITSQSSYNEQFF. CDR3 bases: TGTGCCAGCAGCATAACTAGTCAGAGCTCCTACAATGAGCAGTTCTTC.

This clonotype was counted a few times. The chain couples TRBV7-4 to TRBJ1-2; D unclear. Trimming removed 2 bases from V and 6 bases from J, with 13 bases in between. The CDR3 is made up of 14 amino acids. Germline loops: CDR1 SGHVT, CDR2 SQSDAQ. Here the CDR3 DNA reads TGTGCCAGCAGCTTATGGGAGGGAACGGATGGCTACACCTTC. This gives the protein CASSLWEGTDGYTF. The whole variable domain, filled in from reference TRBV7-4 and TRBJ1-2, reads GAGVSQSPRYKVAKRGRDVALRCDSISGHVTLYWYRQTLGQGSEVLTYSQSDAQRDKSGRPSGRFSAERPERSVSTLKIQRTEQGDSAVYLCASSLWEGTDGYTFGSGTRLTVV.

This clonotype was counted many times. The gene calls are TRBV20-1 and TRBJ2-1; D might be TRBD2 (6 bases). Germline CDR1 and CDR2: DFQATT and SNEGSKA (reference sequence). This CDR3 has 15 residues. V lost 5 bases, J lost 5 bases, and 19 bases lay in between. The CDR3 protein is CSAGSATSSDNEQFF. In DNA, the CDR3 is TGCAGTGCTGGATCCGCGACTAGTTCAGACAATGAGCAGTTCTTC.

This clonotype has a handful of counts. The chain has TRBV7-9 and TRBJ1-1; perhaps TRBD1 as D (5 bases). Germline V CDR1 and CDR2: SEHNR, FQNEAQ (reference sequence). V was clipped by 6 bases and J by 1 base, with 9 bases between them. The length of the CDR3 is 13 residues. CDR3 residues: CASRSGQNTEAFF. CDR3 DNA: TGTGCCAGCAGATCGGGGCAGAACACTGAAGCTTTCTTT.

This clonotype was recorded a few times. The gene calls are TRBV7-2 and TRBJ2-2; 9 nucleotides match TRBD1. After removal of 5 bases from V and 7 bases from J, the junction contained 8 bases not matched to a gene. This CDR3 has 15 residues. Per germline, CDR1 SGHTA and CDR2 FQGNSA. The CDR3 nucleotides read TGTGCCAGCAGCCAGGACAGGGGAAGATTCGGGGAGCTGTTTTTT. It codes for CASSQDRGRFGELFF.

This clonotype was seen a few times. The genes are TRBV20-1 and TRBJ2-1; tentatively, D is TRBD2 (5 bases). V was pared by 1 base and J by 4 bases, with 14 bases between. This CDR3 contains 15 residues. Germline CDR1 is DFQATT and CDR2 is SNEGSKA (reference sequence). The CDR3 coding sequence is TGCAGTGCTAGAGGTATGTCAGCGGATTACAATGAGCAGTTCTTC. It codes for CSARGMSADYNEQFF.

In its sample, this clonotype was seen many times. The chain combines TRBV6-1 with TRBJ1-2; D is unresolved. The germline gives CDR1 MNHNS, CDR2 SASEGT. This CDR3 spans 14 amino acids. Trimming cost V 2 bases and J 4 bases, with 11 bases left between them. The CDR3 is CASSELELGYGYTF. The DNA of the CDR3 is TGTGCCAGCAGTGAATTGGAACTGGGCTATGGCTACACCTTC.

This clonotype was seen at least ten times. The J gene is TRBJ2-1, the V gene TRBV7-9; 9 positions match TRBD2. With V trimmed by 6 bases and J by 4 bases, 7 bases remained unmatched. In germline, CDR1 is SEHNR, CDR2 FQNEAQ (reference sequence). This CDR3 is 15 amino acids long. The CDR3 sequence: CASRGVRGGYNEQFF. The DNA of the CDR3 is TGTGCCAGCAGAGGTGTGCGGGGGGGATACAATGAGCAGTTCTTC.

The chain recombines TRBV29-1 with TRBJ1-5; no clear D gene. The CDR3 totals 12 residues. Germline V gene data show CDR1 as SQVTM and CDR2 as ANQGSEA. Trimming cost V 4 bases and J 2 bases, with 6 bases left between them. The CDR3 loop reads CSVGSGNQPQHF. The CDR3 nucleotides are TGCAGCGTTGGTTCAGGCAATCAGCCCCAGCATTTT.

This clonotype has ten or more counts. This chain joins TRBV7-2 and TRBJ2-5; no clear D. CDR1 is SGHTA, CDR2 FQGNSA, per germline. This CDR3 region has 14 residues. Trimming removed 2 bases from V and 1 base from J, with 8 bases in between. The CDR3 DNA reads as TGTGCCAGCAGCTTAAGCCCAGGCCAAGAGACCCAGTACTTC. Amino acids: CASSLSPGQETQYF.

In regard to this clonotype: A much larger clone is a single base away; this may be a read error. This chain links TRBV7-4 with TRBJ2-4, with D perhaps matching TRBD1 or TRBD2 (5 bases each). Germline CDR1 is SGHVT and CDR2 is SQSDAQ. There are 14 residues in the CDR3. CDR3 nucleotides: TGTGCCGGCAGCTTCGGGACGTCGAGGGACATTCAGTACTTC. It translates to CAGSFGTSRDIQYF.

This clonotype was counted many times. V gene TRBV7-2 combines with J gene TRBJ2-7, with 8 bases fitting TRBD2. Germline V gene data show CDR1 as SGHTA and CDR2 as FQGNSA. V shed 7 bases, J shed 2 bases, and the junction held 13 bases outside the gene matches. The CDR3 loop spans 16 amino acids. The CDR3: CASTLREGTRPYEQYF. In DNA, the CDR3 is TGTGCCAGCACTCTAAGGGAGGGGACTAGACCCTACGAGCAGTACTTC.